This T cell receptor (beta chain) is from a study of CD8+CD57+ T cells in acquired aplastic anemia. About the research overall: DNA recovered from sorted CD4+ and CD8+ cells had a mean of around 3.2 ug. Study results and limitations: Sharing between patients and controls was observed for twenty-nine CD8+ CDR3 sequences. With respect to CD8+ Simpson's diversity, patients and controls did not differ significantly.

Patients who underwent sequencing had shown CD8+CD57+ cell expansion by flow cytometry. There were no patients without severe acquired aplastic anemia. This clonotype showed up just a few times. Its antigen is unknown. It was genomic DNA that served as the template for profiling TCR beta VDJ and CDR3. A single record per CDR3 protein comes from TCRdb applying MiXCR to the reads. The data show 200,000 to 300,000 distinct CDR3 sequences, with approximately 80% seen just once and about two fifths held by the top ten. Germline V CDR1 and CDR2: SGHTA, FQGNSA. This CDR3 is 18 amino acids long. V lost 3 bases and J lost 3, with 24 bases in between.

The specimen was sorted CD4+, CD8+, or CD8+CD57+ T cells (not recorded which) from PBMCs. The source is a human donor with aplastic anemia. The rearrangement links TRBV7-2 to TRBJ2-7; D remains ambiguous. The DNA for the CDR3 is TGTGCCAGCAGCTTTGGTCCCGTCACCCACGGATATTACTACGAGCAGTACTTC. Translated, it gives CASSFGPVTHGYYYEQYF.